This section outlines one TCR beta chain sequence together with its context. Antigen: not known. With molecular barcodes, quantitative 5'-RACE was used to make the TCR beta libraries. TCRdb called the 5' RACE reads again in MiXCR, with one record for every CDR3 protein. The sample shows fewer than 550,000 distinct CDR3 sequences, roughly 5.2% of them seen only once. This specimen comes from a study of CD8 T cells in ankylosing spondylitis. CDR3 size: 17 residues. Germline lookup yields CDR1 MDHEN and CDR2 SYDVKM. Losses at the gene ends were 1 base for V and 11 bases for J; bases not matched to a gene: 16. Findings of the study overall: Characteristic, it appeared, of ankylosing spondylitis blood was a TCR beta motif of several highly homologous variants. Some of the motif variants had earlier been found in reactive arthritis patients' fluid and blood. CD8+ by phenotype, disease-linked clones were relatively rare in peripheral blood.

The chain couples TRBV28 to TRBJ2-7, with 11 positions matching TRBD2. The TCR comes from a male donor with ankylosing spondylitis. Sequencing input: blood, either unsorted or a sorted T cell fraction (not recorded which). The CDR3 sequence: CASSLLTGRIAGGPKYF. The CDR3 nucleotides are TGTGCCAGCAGTTTATTGACCGGGAGGATAGCGGGAGGGCCAAAGTACTTC.